Sequencing of this TCR beta chain was carried out in a study of tumor and adjacent non-tumor tissue in lung cancer. In the case of this clonotype: This CDR3 is missing its conserved last phenylalanine or tryptophan, likely due to a read error.

This CDR3 is 18 amino acids long. The ends lost 0 bases at V and 7 bases at J; junction bases unmatched: 12. CDR1 and CDR2 (germline): MNHEY, SVGAGI. A modified ARM-PCR protocol with three rounds of nested PCR amplified TCRbeta. TCRdb processed the multiplex PCR reads anew with MiXCR; each CDR3 protein has one entry. This sample has roughly 69,000 distinct CDR3 sequences; approximately 73% occur once, and the top ten carry under 45%. No cell sorting was done before RNA was extracted from the tissue. Distant lung tissue was collected more than 3 cm away from the tumor edge. The rearrangement links TRBV6-5 to TRBJ2-3, with 11 bases fitting TRBD2. The sequenced sample consisted of distant non-tumor lung tissue. This clonotype originated in a man in his 60s with non-small cell lung cancer. The CDR3 nucleotides read TGTGCCAGCAGTTACTCTTCATCATTAGCGGGAGGGCCTTATACGCAGTATTTG. As protein: CASSYSSSLAGGPYTQYL.